This T cell receptor beta chain was sequenced during a study of early T cells in non-severe SARS-CoV-2 infection. On the study more broadly: Bulk RNA isolated from unsorted whole blood underwent sequencing; chains were not paired.

In germline, CDR1 is DFQATT, CDR2 SNEGSKA (reference sequence). The junction had 2 bases not matched to a gene; V was cut back by 4 bases and J by 5 bases. CDR3 length equals 12 residues. In the case of this clonotype: The antigen remains undetermined.

Unique molecular identifiers tagged individual cDNA molecules. A single record per CDR3 protein comes from TCRdb applying MiXCR to the 5' RACE reads. The sample holds some 73,000 distinct CDR3 sequences, about 12% seen once. Study observations and caveats: Anti-spike CD8 responses were favored in VDJdb matching, and private and CD4 specificities were missed.

The sequence derives from an adult who was a healthcare worker with PCR-confirmed SARS-CoV-2 infection or an uninfected control (not recorded which). The J gene is TRBJ2-5, the V gene TRBV20-1, with 9 nucleotides matching TRBD2. Sequenced: whole blood. CDR3 residues: CSATTSGETQYF. Here the CDR3 DNA reads TGCAGTGCTACTACTAGCGGGGAGACCCAGTACTTC.